The rows below give T cell receptor beta chains drawn from one sample of a study of Graves' ophthalmopathy and Graves' hyperthyroidism. TCRdb re-called the multiplex PCR reads through MiXCR, storing one row per CDR3 protein. The sample lists 350,000 to 400,000 distinct CDR3 sequences, 15% to 20% occurring once. Sequencing used peripheral blood. The receptors here all came from a woman aged 18-29 years with Graves' ophthalmopathy. Both conserved end residues are part of each CDR3. The D gene is left open where the match is weak. The size of a clone is reported for some rows only, either as once, few or many, or as a class for expanded clones.

cdr3_aa	cdr3_nt	d_call	v_call	j_call	clone_size
CASSPARGLGGANVLTF	TGTGCCAGCAGTCCGGCACGGGGCCTCGGGGGGGCCAACGTCCTGACTTTC	-	TRBV28	TRBJ2-6	few
CASSLAGGVGELFF	TGTGCCAGCAGCTTAGCGGGGGGTGTCGGGGAGCTGTTTTTT	-	TRBV7-2	TRBJ2-2	many
CASSEAGRGEQYF	TGTGCCAGCAGTGAAGCAGGGAGGGGCGAGCAGTACTTC	TRBD2	TRBV6-1	TRBJ2-7	-
CASSQERPANTEAFF	TGTGCCAGCAGCCAAGAACGACCGGCAAACACTGAAGCTTTCTTT	-	TRBV14	TRBJ1-1	many
CASTGGTLIRQYF	TGTGCCAGCACCGGAGGGACTCTCATTAGGCAGTACTTC	-	TRBV2	TRBJ2-7	many
CASSSGSGVKQYF	TGTGCCAGCAGCTCCGGATCCGGGGTCAAGCAGTACTTC	-	TRBV3-1	TRBJ2-7	few
CASRRLSGNTIYF	TGTGCCAGCAGGCGTCTGTCTGGAAACACCATATATTTT	-	TRBV12-3/TRBV12-4	TRBJ1-3	many
CASRAGRPGGYTF	TGTGCCAGCAGGGCAGGCCGCCCGGGTGGCTACACCTTC	-	TRBV6-1	TRBJ1-2	-
CASSYRGIYGYTF	TGTGCCAGCAGTTATCGGGGGATCTATGGCTACACCTTC	-	TRBV6-2/TRBV6-3	TRBJ1-2	-
CASRRSATGETQYF	TGTGCCAGCAGGCGGAGTGCCACCGGAGAGACCCAGTACTTC	-	TRBV27	TRBJ2-5	many
CASSYGTRGYGYTF	TGTGCCAGCAGTTACGGCACTCGCGGATATGGCTACACCTTC	-	TRBV6-2/TRBV6-3	TRBJ1-2	many
CASTGTSGVTQYF	TGTGCCAGCACCGGGACTAGCGGGGTGACCCAGTACTTC	TRBD2	TRBV11-3	TRBJ2-5	-
CSARDWDSYEQYF	TGCAGTGCTAGAGACTGGGACTCCTACGAGCAGTACTTC	-	TRBV20-1	TRBJ2-7	many
CASSPRQVQETQYF	TGTGCCAGCAGTCCTCGACAGGTACAAGAGACCCAGTACTTC	-	TRBV2	TRBJ2-5	many
CASSQTTGAGETQYF	TGCGCCAGCAGCCAAACGACAGGGGCGGGGGAGACCCAGTACTTC	TRBD1	TRBV4-3	TRBJ2-5	many
CASQWGWGVNTGELFF	TGTGCCAGTCAATGGGGTTGGGGGGTGAACACCGGGGAGCTGTTTTTT	-	TRBV19	TRBJ2-2	many
CSVEAAGQGGYEQYF	TGCAGCGTTGAAGCGGCGGGACAGGGGGGATACGAGCAGTACTTC	TRBD1	TRBV29-1	TRBJ2-7	many
CSAREREAVTYEQYF	TGCAGTGCTCGAGAAAGGGAGGCTGTAACCTACGAGCAGTACTTC	-	TRBV20-1	TRBJ2-7	many
CASSIGTLYDEQYF	TGCGCCAGCAGCATCGGGACACTTTACGACGAGCAGTACTTC	-	TRBV5-1	TRBJ2-7	many
CASSVGQGHGYTF	TGTGCCAGCAGCGTAGGACAGGGCCATGGCTACACCTTC	TRBD1	TRBV7-2	TRBJ1-2	many
CASSLWTVNLNTEAFF	TGTGCCAGCAGCCTTTGGACAGTTAATTTGAACACTGAAGCTTTCTTT	-	TRBV25-1	TRBJ1-1	once
CASSMTVLNTYEQYF	TGTGCCAGCAGTATGACAGTCCTAAATACCTACGAGCAGTACTTC	-	TRBV28	TRBJ2-7	many
CASSLLAGVTGELFF	TGCGCCAGCAGCCTACTAGCGGGAGTCACCGGGGAGCTGTTTTTT	TRBD2	TRBV4-3	TRBJ2-2	many